A selection of T cell receptor beta chains follows, all from one sample in a study of T cells after yellow fever vaccination. TCRdb recomputed calls from the 5' RACE reads with MiXCR, one row per CDR3 protein. The table lists 620,000 or so distinct CDR3 sequences, about 12% of them singletons. Material: PBMCs, obtained on the day of the yellow fever booster vaccination. These receptors were collected from a young man who received the YFV17D yellow fever vaccine. Both conserved end residues are part of each CDR3. The order of the fields is V gene, D gene, J gene, clone size, CDR3 DNA, CDR3 protein. The D gene is left open where the match is weak. Clone size is not always given. Where it is, it says once, few, many or a class for expanded clones.

TRBV6-2/TRBV6-3	TRBD2	TRBJ2-3	.	TGTGCCAGCAGTTTTGGGACTAGCGGTGCAGATACGCAGTATTTT	CASSFGTSGADTQYF
TRBV5-1	.	TRBJ2-1	many	TGCGCCAGCAGCCTCACCATCAATGAGCAGTTCTTC	CASSLTINEQFF
TRBV5-1	.	TRBJ2-2	.	TGCGCCAGCCACTCAGGGGCGACCGGGGAGCTGTTTTTT	CASHSGATGELFF
TRBV11-2	TRBD2	TRBJ2-3	.	TGTGCCAGCAGCTTGCGGGGGGACAAAGGGTATTTT	CASSLRGDKGYF
TRBV27	.	TRBJ1-2	.	TGTGCCAGCAGTTTATGGGCAGGGGCTAACTATGGCTACACCTTC	CASSLWAGANYGYTF
TRBV20-1	TRBD2	TRBJ2-7	few	TGCAGTGCTAGAGATCTACCCCCAGCGGGAGAGTACGAGCAGTACTTC	CSARDLPPAGEYEQYF
TRBV5-1	.	TRBJ2-3	.	TGCGCCACCGCCATACAGGGACATAGCACAGATACGCAGTATTTT	CATAIQGHSTDTQYF
TRBV4-3	.	TRBJ1-2	many	TGCGCCAGCAGCCGCCAAGAGGCTGGGGGATCGCGGGATGGCTACACCTTC	CASSRQEAGGSRDGYTF
TRBV5-1	.	TRBJ1-1	few	TGCGCCAGCCACAGCGGGGGAAAAGGGACTGAAGCTTTCTTT	CASHSGGKGTEAFF
TRBV13	TRBD2	TRBJ2-7	few	TGTGCCAGTCAATCACTAGCGGGAGTTGAGCAGTACTTC	CASQSLAGVEQYF
TRBV10-1	.	TRBJ2-5	few	TGCGCCAGCCAAGGTTCTCAGGGAGAGACCCAGTACTTC	CASQGSQGETQYF
TRBV3-1	.	TRBJ1-3	.	TGTGCCAGCAGCCAACGCAGGGTCGCTGGAAACACCATATATTTT	CASSQRRVAGNTIYF
TRBV19	.	TRBJ1-5	.	TGTGCCAGTAGCAGCCGGGCCTATCAGCCCCAGCATTTT	CASSSRAYQPQHF
TRBV7-2	.	TRBJ2-7	.	TGTGCCAGCAGCCGGGACTCCGCCGCTCCCTACGAGCAGTACTTC	CASSRDSAAPYEQYF
TRBV27	.	TRBJ2-5	.	TGTGCCAGCAGTTTATCTCGAGATGTTGAGACCCAGTACTTC	CASSLSRDVETQYF
TRBV28	.	TRBJ2-5	.	TGTGCCAGCACCAACCCAAAAACGGCCGGGGAGACCCAGTACTTC	CASTNPKTAGETQYF
TRBV2	.	TRBJ2-3	few	TGTGCCAGCAGCGACCCTATGCCCGTAGGACCGGGACCTAGCACAGATACGCAGTATTTT	CASSDPMPVGPGPSTDTQYF
TRBV12-3/TRBV12-4	TRBD2	TRBJ2-7	.	TGTGCCAGCAGTTCGGGGCTAGCGGCCTCCTACGAGCAGTACTTC	CASSSGLAASYEQYF